This passage covers 9 T cell receptor beta chains from one sample sequenced in a study of PD-L1 blockade in urothelial cancer. The table came from immunoSEQ multiplex PCR; TCRdb's copy has only in-frame clones and leaves some out. The table has about 38,000 clones, 90% seen once. The sample here was PBMCs, taken around atezolizumab (anti-PD-L1) treatment. These receptors originate from a man between 70 and 80 years old with urothelial cancer.

This chain links TRBV5-1 with TRBJ2-3; possible D gene TRBD1, 7 bases. Germline CDR1 is SGHRS and CDR2 is YFSETQ. Trimming pared 0 bases from V and 0 bases from J, leaving 11 bases between. The CDR3 contains 16 residues. CDR3 in DNA: TGCGCCAGCAGCTTGGGGAGGGGGCTGAGCACAGATACGCAGTATTTT. Protein product: CASSLGRGLSTDTQYF.

The V and J genes are TRBV29-1 and TRBJ2-2, with no clear D. The V gene lost 3 bases and the J gene lost 1 base, with 6 bases spanning the gap. The germline gives CDR1 SQVTM, CDR2 ANQGSEA. This CDR3 has 13 residues. Written as DNA, the CDR3 is TGCAGCGTTGACAGGTGGAACACCGGGGAGCTGTTTTTT. Translating gives CSVDRWNTGELFF.

This chain links TRBV11-2 with TRBJ2-1; the D gene is possibly TRBD1 (5 bases). Trimming removed 8 bases from V and 9 bases from J, with 14 bases in between. The germline V gene encodes CDR1 SGHAT and CDR2 FQNNGV. CDR3 length: 12 amino acids. CDR3 sequence reads: CASSQVNLEQFF. In DNA form, the CDR3 reads TGTGCCAGCTCACAGGTCAACCTTGAGCAGTTCTTC.

This chain joins TRBV28 and TRBJ1-2; 7 bases map to TRBD1. With V trimmed by 6 bases and J by 6 bases, 7 bases remained unmatched. Germline loops: CDR1 MDHEN, CDR2 SYDVKM. This CDR3 has 13 amino acids. CDR3 in amino acids: CASSLTGRNGYTF. CDR3 DNA sequence: TGTGCCAGCAGCTTGACAGGGCGAAATGGCTACACCTTC.

The genes are TRBV5-1 and TRBJ2-2, with 7 bases identical to TRBD1. With 2 bases clipped from V and 5 bases from J, the junction kept 6 bases outside the gene matches. This CDR3 has 15 residues. Germline CDR1 and CDR2: SGHRS and YFSETQ. CDR3 DNA sequence: TGCGCCAGCAGCTTTTCGTCAGGGGGAACCGGGGAGCTGTTTTTT. Residues: CASSFSSGGTGELFF.

The chain recombines TRBV11-2 with TRBJ2-7, with 7 bases aligning to TRBD1. Trimming at V came to 5 bases and at J to 2 bases, leaving 15 bases not matched to a gene. The CDR3 loop spans 17 amino acids. Germline CDR1 and CDR2: SGHAT and FQNNGV. The chain's CDR3 is CASSILRSGQRTYEQYF. The DNA of the CDR3 is TGTGCCAGCAGCATCCTCAGGTCGGGACAGCGGACCTACGAGCAGTACTTC.

This clone came up a few times. This chain joins TRBV4-1 and TRBJ2-7; weak D call: TRBD2 (6 bases). CDR1 and CDR2 from the germline V gene are MGHRA and YSYEKL. The CDR3 spans 15 residues. V gave up 2 bases and J gave up 2 bases, with 13 bases separating them. Written as DNA, the CDR3 is TGCGCCAGCAGCCAACTACTAGCTCCTACCTACGAGCAGTACTTC. The encoded protein is CASSQLLAPTYEQYF.

The gene calls are TRBV28 and TRBJ1-1, with D unclear. V gave up 3 bases and J gave up 1 base, with 12 bases separating them. CDR1 and CDR2 from the germline V gene are MDHEN and SYDVKM. The CDR3 runs 15 residues. CDR3 bases: TGTGCCAGCAGTTTCCCAAGCCCTTCGAACACTGAAGCTTTCTTT. Protein sequence: CASSFPSPSNTEAFF.

The chain recombines TRBV6-1 with TRBJ2-7; 8 nucleotides match TRBD1. The CDR3 runs to 15 residues. CDR1 MNHNS and CDR2 SASEGT come from the germline V gene. With 6 bases clipped from V and 5 bases from J, the junction kept 12 bases outside the gene matches. The CDR3, as DNA: TGTGCCAGCAGCGACCCAGGGGGCGCGAACAACGAGCAGTACTTC. Protein: CASSDPGGANNEQYF.